This entry lists 25 T cell receptor beta chains sequenced from one sample in a study of identical twins. TCRdb re-called the 5' RACE reads with MiXCR, one entry per CDR3 protein. This table holds 350,000 to 450,000 distinct CDR3 sequences, under 20% found once. Sequenced sample: naive T cells sorted from blood. The receptors were sampled from a man in his forties or fifties in good health.

The J gene is TRBJ2-5, the V gene TRBV9; 9 bases are shared with TRBD1. V trimming: 0 bases; J trimming: 4 bases; junction bases outside the gene matches: 7. Germline CDR1 and CDR2: SGDLS and YYNGEE. The CDR3 length is 16 residues. The CDR3, as DNA: TGTGCCAGCAGCGTAGATGGGACAGGGTCCGGAGAGACCCAGTACTTC. Its protein is CASSVDGTGSGETQYF.

This clonotype occurred many times. The rearrangement uses TRBV25-1 and TRBJ2-1; 9 nucleotides align to TRBD2. V was clipped by 8 bases and J by 3 bases; unmatched bases: 11. CDR1 and CDR2 (germline): MGHDK, SYGVNS. CDR3 length: 16 amino acids. The CDR3 region has the DNA TGTGCCAGCCATAGCTATAGCGGGAGCAGCTACAATGAGCAGTTCTTC. This sequence encodes CASHSYSGSSYNEQFF.

This clonotype has at least ten counts. V and J are TRBV5-1 and TRBJ2-1; 10 positions match TRBD2. This CDR3 has 16 amino acids. Germline CDR1 reads SGHRS; CDR2 reads YFSETQ. The V gene end was trimmed by 4 bases and the J gene end by 0 bases; junction bases not matched to a gene: 4. The CDR3 protein is CASSVLAGASYNEQFF. The CDR3 DNA sequence: TGCGCCAGCAGCGTCCTAGCGGGAGCCTCCTACAATGAGCAGTTCTTC.

This clonotype was picked up a small number of times. The chain uses TRBV5-5 and TRBJ1-1, with D unresolved. The CDR3 is made up of 15 amino acids. V lost 0 bases to trimming and J lost 0 bases, with 9 bases between them. The germline V gene encodes CDR1 SGHKS and CDR2 YYEKEE (reference sequence). CDR3 protein: CASSLVHSMNTEAFF. DNA for the CDR3: TGTGCCAGCAGCTTGGTCCACAGTATGAACACTGAAGCTTTCTTT.

This clonotype has ten or more counts. The genes are TRBV12-3 or TRBV12-4 and TRBJ1-4; D is ambiguous. The CDR3 loop spans 15 amino acids. V shed 6 bases and J shed 2 bases, with 13 bases lying between them. The CDR3 loop reads CASRNPGSTNEKLFF. The CDR3 nucleotides read TGTGCCAGCAGGAATCCCGGTTCTACTAATGAAAAACTGTTTTTT.

The chain uses TRBV6-1 and TRBJ2-4; 7 bases line up with TRBD1. Germline V lookup: CDR1 MNHNS, CDR2 SASEGT. The CDR3 sequence is 15 residues long. J was trimmed by 3 bases and V by 6 bases; bases with no gene match: 8. The CDR3 nucleotides read TGTGCCAGCAGAGAGGGACAGCTAATCAAAAACATTCAGTACTTC. It yields the protein CASREGQLIKNIQYF.

The chain has TRBV4-2 and TRBJ1-1; D is undetermined. Trimming removed 0 bases at V and 7 bases at J, with 9 bases between. The CDR3 loop spans 13 amino acids. The germline V gene encodes CDR1 LGHNA and CDR2 YNFKEQ. This CDR3 is CASSQDALSEAFF. The CDR3 bases are TGTGCCAGCAGCCAAGATGCCCTAAGTGAAGCTTTCTTT.

The CDR3 DNA is TGTGCCATCAGTGAGTCGGACACCTACGAGCAGTACTTC. Protein product: CAISESDTYEQYF. The chain carries TRBV10-3 and TRBJ2-7; tentatively, D is TRBD1 (5 bases). With 0 bases removed from V and 2 bases from J, the gap between germline ends came to 5 bases. CDR1 and CDR2 from the germline V gene are ENHRY and SYGVKD. The CDR3 contains 13 residues.

This clonotype has a handful of counts. The CDR3 is CASSQLGVLTYEQYF. Here the CDR3 DNA reads TGTGCCAGCAGCCAATTGGGGGTCTTAACCTACGAGCAGTACTTC. V and J are TRBV4-2 and TRBJ2-7; D is tentatively TRBD1 or TRBD2 (5 bases each). Trimming took off 2 bases at V and 2 bases at J, with 13 bases between the two ends. This CDR3 comprises 15 residues. CDR1 LGHNA and CDR2 YNFKEQ come from the germline V gene.

J is TRBJ2-3 and V is TRBV20-1; D unresolved. Trimming removed 3 bases from V and 4 bases from J, with 14 bases in between. Germline V gene data show CDR1 as DFQATT and CDR2 as SNEGSKA (reference sequence). The CDR3 spans 14 residues. CDR3 coding DNA: TGCAGTGCTAGTGGTAGGGTGGGCTCAGATACGCAGTATTTT. This sequence encodes CSASGRVGSDTQYF.

This clonotype was seen a handful of times. This chain links TRBV7-2 with TRBJ2-5; D ambiguous. The CDR3 length is 14 residues. Germline values: CDR1 SGHTA, CDR2 FQGNSA. Trimming removed 1 base from V and 3 bases from J, with 9 bases in between. The CDR3 sequence is CASSLDFAEETQYF. The CDR3 DNA follows: TGTGCCAGCAGCTTAGACTTCGCCGAAGAGACCCAGTACTTC.

This clonotype was counted only a few times. The rearrangement links TRBV28 to TRBJ1-1; 7 bases agree with TRBD1. The germline V gene encodes CDR1 MDHEN and CDR2 SYDVKM. This CDR3 is 14 amino acids long. The V gene end was trimmed by 5 bases and the J gene end by 6 bases; junction bases not matched to a gene: 9. CDR3 protein: CASSPDRTFSEAFF. The CDR3 DNA sequence: TGTGCCAGCAGTCCGGACAGGACGTTCTCTGAAGCTTTCTTT.

This clonotype has more than one count but fewer than ten. This rearrangement joins TRBV10-3 to TRBJ2-7; 7 nucleotides line up with TRBD1. Germline-derived CDR1 and CDR2 are ENHRY and SYGVKD. The CDR3 sequence is 13 residues long. The V gene end was trimmed by 6 bases and the J gene end by 7 bases; junction bases not matched to a gene: 9. The CDR3 loop reads CAISADRAIEQYF. DNA for the CDR3: TGTGCCATCAGCGCCGACAGGGCGATAGAGCAGTACTTC.

The V call is TRBV4-2, the J call TRBJ2-7; possibly TRBD2 for D (5 bases). Germline CDR1 LGHNA, CDR2 YNFKEQ. The ends were cut back, 0 bases at V and 3 bases at J, with 21 bases in the middle. The CDR3 loop spans 18 amino acids. The CDR3 loop is CASSQESPTGINNYEQYF. The CDR3 nucleotides are TGTGCCAGCAGCCAAGAGTCCCCCACCGGGATTAACAACTACGAGCAGTACTTC.

This clonotype was seen at least ten times. The DNA of the CDR3 is TGCGCCAGCAGCTCCGGGACTCGAGCGGACTACAATGAGCAGTTCTTC. This encodes CASSSGTRADYNEQFF. The V call is TRBV5-1, the J call TRBJ2-1, with D tentatively TRBD2 (6 bases). CDR1 and CDR2 from the germline V gene are SGHRS and YFSETQ. There are 16 residues in the CDR3. Trimming removed 3 bases at V and 3 bases at J, with 16 bases between.

The chain is built from TRBV2 and TRBJ1-5, with TRBD1 identical over 7 bases. The CDR3 totals 14 residues. The germline gives CDR1 SNHLY, CDR2 FYNNEI. The ends lost 7 bases at V and 4 bases at J; junction bases unmatched: 7. DNA of the CDR3: TGTGCCAGCACCGGACAGGCGGGTAATCAGCCCCAGCATTTT. Its translation: CASTGQAGNQPQHF.

In its sample, this clonotype was seen many times. The chain is built from TRBV12-3 or TRBV12-4 and TRBJ2-3; D may correspond to TRBD1 or TRBD2 (7 bases each). The V and J ends lost 10 bases and 5 bases respectively, with 22 bases between them. CDR3 length equals 15 residues. The CDR3 DNA sequence: TGTGCCATCGCGCATATAACAGGGGAGGGAGATACGCAGTATTTT. Protein product: CAIAHITGEGDTQYF.

This clonotype was observed at least ten times. The chain carries TRBV2 and TRBJ2-1; D is perhaps TRBD1 or TRBD2 (5 bases each). CDR1 is SNHLY and CDR2 is FYNNEI in the germline V gene. This CDR3 comprises 15 residues. The ends were cut back, 3 bases at V and 3 bases at J, with 12 bases in the middle. CDR3 residues: CASSDGGYHYNEQFF. For the CDR3, the DNA is TGTGCCAGCAGTGATGGGGGATATCACTACAATGAGCAGTTCTTC. The entire variable domain, with the rest obtained from reference TRBV2 and TRBJ2-1, is as follows: EPEVTQTPSHQVTQMGQEVILRCVPISNHLYFYWYRQILGQKVEFLVSFYNNEISEKSEIFDDQFSVERPDGSNFTLKIRSTKLEDSAMYFCASSDGGYHYNEQFFGPGTRLTVL.

V usage is TRBV7-2 and J usage is TRBJ2-1; maybe TRBD1 (5 bases). The CDR3 runs to 14 residues. Trimming pared 5 bases from V and 6 bases from J, leaving 14 bases between. Looked up from germline, CDR1 is SGHTA and CDR2 is FQGNSA. In DNA form, the CDR3 reads TGTGCCAGCAGCCCAGGAGTACAGGCCAATGAGCAGTTCTTC. Translating gives CASSPGVQANEQFF. Supplemented by reference TRBV7-2 and TRBJ2-1, the full variable domain reads GAGVSQSPSNKVTEKGKDVELRCDPISGHTALYWYRQSLGQGLEFLIYFQGNSAPDKSGLPSDRFSAERTGGSVSTLTIQRTQQEDSAVYLCASSPGVQANEQFFGPGTRLTVL.

The V call is TRBV20-1, the J call TRBJ2-1, with 11 bases that match TRBD1. Losses at the gene ends were 6 bases for V and 8 bases for J; bases not matched to a gene: 9. CDR3 size: 14 residues. Germline V lookup: CDR1 DFQATT, CDR2 SNEGSKA (reference sequence). The CDR3 DNA reads as TGCAGTGCAAACCCAGGACAGGGGGCCGATGAGCAGTTCTTC. Translation gives CSANPGQGADEQFF.

The chain is built from TRBV4-2 and TRBJ1-1; weak D call: TRBD1 (5 bases). V lost 4 bases to trimming and J lost 0 bases, with 18 bases between them. Germline CDR1 is LGHNA and CDR2 is YNFKEQ. The CDR3 spans 17 residues. In DNA form, the CDR3 reads TGTGCCAGCAGCCCAATAAAAAGAGACAGAATGAACACTGAAGCTTTCTTT. This encodes CASSPIKRDRMNTEAFF.

V is TRBV27 and J is TRBJ2-1; 9 bases are a match to TRBD2. The V gene's germline CDR1 is MNHEY and CDR2 SMNVEV (reference sequence). The CDR3 is made up of 15 amino acids. V trimming: 5 bases; J trimming: 7 bases; junction bases outside the gene matches: 9. This CDR3 is CASSALAGYTNEQFF. Here the CDR3 DNA reads TGTGCCAGCAGTGCCCTAGCGGGATATACTAATGAGCAGTTCTTC.

This clonotype was seen ten or more times. The V call is TRBV5-1, the J call TRBJ2-7, with a weak D call TRBD1 (5 bases). Germline V CDR1 and CDR2: SGHRS, YFSETQ. Trimming took off 0 bases at V and 2 bases at J, with 9 bases between the two ends. CDR3 length equals 14 residues. The CDR3, as DNA: TGCGCCAGCAGCTTGGAAGGGGCAACCTACGAGCAGTACTTC. It yields the protein CASSLEGATYEQYF.

The rearrangement uses TRBV10-3 and TRBJ2-7; D may be TRBD1 (6 bases). Germline assignment: CDR1 ENHRY and CDR2 SYGVKD. The length of the CDR3 is 13 residues. Deletions cut 2 bases from V and 5 bases from J, with 10 bases between. CDR3 sequence (DNA): TGTGCCATCAGTGAGCGCGACAGGAACGAGCAGTACTTC. Its translation is CAISERDRNEQYF.

The chain links TRBV5-6 to TRBJ2-7; 7 bases agree with TRBD1. V lost 3 bases, J lost 0 bases, and 12 bases stayed unmatched. The germline CDR1 and CDR2 sequences are SGHDT and YYEEEE. The CDR3 runs 17 residues. The DNA for the CDR3 is TGTGCCAGCAGCTCTGGGAACCTCGGGACAGCCTCCTACGAGCAGTACTTC. As protein: CASSSGNLGTASYEQYF.